The TCR beta chain described here comes from a study of chemoradiotherapy in HPV16-positive cancers. This CDR3 comprises 15 residues. V dropped 0 bases and J dropped 0 bases, with 8 bases sitting between them. Germline V gives CDR1 MNHEY, CDR2 SVGAGI. Profiled with immunoSEQ multiplex PCR; TCRdb holds only in-frame clones, not every one. The repertoire has approximately 34,000 clones, about 89% of them found once; the top ten carry approximately 3%. Material: blood, obtained from a patient who underwent chemoradiotherapy. This sequence was found in a human donor with HPV-associated anogenital cancer. V usage is TRBV6-5 and J usage is TRBJ1-2; D unclear. This CDR3 is CASSYSNNANYGYTF. CDR3 in DNA: TGTGCCAGCAGTTACTCGAACAACGCTAACTATGGCTACACCTTC.